The present TCR beta chain was sequenced within a study of immune cell composition in non-small cell lung cancer. There are 13 residues in the CDR3. V lost 5 bases and J lost 10, with 15 bases in between. CDR1 and CDR2 (germline): MDHEN, SYDVKM. Only in-frame clones appear in the TCRdb table, and some are missing; sequencing was by immunoSEQ multiplex PCR. This table has more than 15,000 clones, around 80% appearing once. Normal lung sampling was at least 3 cm from the tumour, as distant as possible. These data are also associated with another study on CD4 T cells in lung cancer.

The chain employs TRBV28 and TRBJ2-4; D is ambiguous. Sequences were obtained from non-adjacent lung tissue. This clonotype was sampled from a human donor with non-small cell lung cancer. The CDR3 reads CASSVDPAVIQYF. The CDR3 coding sequence is TGTGCCAGCAGTGTGGACCCAGCCGTTATTCAGTACTTC.